This T cell receptor beta chain was captured in a study of control samples from healthy donors and cancer patients. CDR1 and CDR2 from the germline V gene are MNHNS and SASEGT. There are 17 residues in the CDR3. Germline trimming cut 4 bases from V and 2 bases from J; bases unmatched to any gene: 6. Repertoires were generated with immunoSEQ multiplex PCR, while TCRdb's copy carries only in-frame clones and drops some. The sample has approximately 120,000 clones; over 75% are singletons. Specimen: blood. The sequence derives from a human donor in good health. The donor label of this sample is uncertain. The V call is TRBV6-1, the J call TRBJ1-6; TRBD1 matches 9 bases. The CDR3 sequence is CASSGGTGSPYNSPLHF. CDR3 bases: TGTGCCAGCAGTGGAGGGACAGGGAGTCCCTATAATTCACCCCTCCACTTT.